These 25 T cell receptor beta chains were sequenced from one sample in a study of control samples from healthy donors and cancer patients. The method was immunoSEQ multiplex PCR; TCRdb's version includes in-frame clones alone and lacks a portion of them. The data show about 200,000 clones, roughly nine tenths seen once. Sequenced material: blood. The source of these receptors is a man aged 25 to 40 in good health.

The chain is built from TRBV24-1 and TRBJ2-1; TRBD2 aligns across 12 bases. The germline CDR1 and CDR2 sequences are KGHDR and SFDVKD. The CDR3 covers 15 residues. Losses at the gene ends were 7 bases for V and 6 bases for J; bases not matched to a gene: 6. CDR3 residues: CATSQRTSGVNEQFF. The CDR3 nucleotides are TGTGCCACCAGCCAAAGGACTAGCGGGGTCAATGAGCAGTTCTTC.

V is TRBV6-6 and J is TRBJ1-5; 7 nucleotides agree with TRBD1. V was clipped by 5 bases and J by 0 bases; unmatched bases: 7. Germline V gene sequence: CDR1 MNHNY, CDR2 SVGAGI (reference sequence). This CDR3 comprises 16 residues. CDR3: CASSRLGQYSNQPQHF. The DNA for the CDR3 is TGTGCCAGCAGTAGACTGGGACAGTATAGCAATCAGCCCCAGCATTTT.

CDR3 amino acids: CASSISSRNTEAFF. In nucleotides, the CDR3 is TGTGCCAGTAGTATTTCCAGTCGGAACACTGAAGCTTTCTTT. V is TRBV19 and J is TRBJ1-1, with D uncertain. Germline V lookup: CDR1 LNHDA, CDR2 SQIVND (reference sequence). V was shortened by 3 bases and J by 1 base, with 9 bases between the two germline ends. The CDR3 is 14 amino acids.

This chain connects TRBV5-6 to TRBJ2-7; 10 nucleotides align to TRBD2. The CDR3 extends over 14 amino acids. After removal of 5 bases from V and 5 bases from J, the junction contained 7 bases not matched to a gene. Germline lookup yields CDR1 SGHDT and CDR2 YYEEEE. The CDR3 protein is CASSGAGGHDEQYF. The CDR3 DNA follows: TGTGCCAGCAGTGGAGCGGGGGGGCACGACGAGCAGTACTTC.

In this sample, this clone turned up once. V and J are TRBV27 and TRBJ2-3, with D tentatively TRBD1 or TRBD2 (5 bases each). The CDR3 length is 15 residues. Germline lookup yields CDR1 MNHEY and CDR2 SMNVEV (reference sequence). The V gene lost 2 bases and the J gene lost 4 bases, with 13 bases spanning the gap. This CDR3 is CASSLRLGGPDTQYF. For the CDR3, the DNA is TGTGCCAGCAGTTTACGCCTTGGGGGACCAGATACGCAGTATTTT.

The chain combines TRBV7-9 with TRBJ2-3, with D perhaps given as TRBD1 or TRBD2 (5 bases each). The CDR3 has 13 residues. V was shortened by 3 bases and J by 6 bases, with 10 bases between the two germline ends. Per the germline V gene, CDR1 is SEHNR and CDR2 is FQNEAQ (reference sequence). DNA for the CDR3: TGTGCCAGCAGCTTTGGGACGGCGGATACGCAGTATTTT. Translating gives CASSFGTADTQYF.

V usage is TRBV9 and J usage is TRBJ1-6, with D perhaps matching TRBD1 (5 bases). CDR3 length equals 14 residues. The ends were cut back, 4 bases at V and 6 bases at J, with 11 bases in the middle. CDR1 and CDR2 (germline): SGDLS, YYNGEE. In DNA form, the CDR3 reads TGTGCCAGCAGCCTCCGCCAGGGTAATTCACCCCTCCACTTT. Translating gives CASSLRQGNSPLHF.

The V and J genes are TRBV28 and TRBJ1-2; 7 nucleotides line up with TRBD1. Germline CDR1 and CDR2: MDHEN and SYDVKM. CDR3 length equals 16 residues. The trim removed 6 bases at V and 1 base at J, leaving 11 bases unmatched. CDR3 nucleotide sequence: TGTGCCAGCAGCCCTGCTGGTTGGGACAGTAACTATGGCTACACCTTC. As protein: CASSPAGWDSNYGYTF.

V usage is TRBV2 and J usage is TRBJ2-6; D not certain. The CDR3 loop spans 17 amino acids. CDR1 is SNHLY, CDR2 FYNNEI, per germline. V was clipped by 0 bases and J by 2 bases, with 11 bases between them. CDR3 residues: CASSEALFAPGANVLTF. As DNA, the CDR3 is TGTGCCAGCAGTGAAGCGCTTTTCGCCCCTGGGGCCAACGTCCTGACTTTC. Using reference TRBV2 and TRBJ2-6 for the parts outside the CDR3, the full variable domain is EPEVTQTPSHQVTQMGQEVILRCVPISNHLYFYWYRQILGQKVEFLVSFYNNEISEKSEIFDDQFSVERPDGSNFTLKIRSTKLEDSAMYFCASSEALFAPGANVLTFGAGSRLTVL.

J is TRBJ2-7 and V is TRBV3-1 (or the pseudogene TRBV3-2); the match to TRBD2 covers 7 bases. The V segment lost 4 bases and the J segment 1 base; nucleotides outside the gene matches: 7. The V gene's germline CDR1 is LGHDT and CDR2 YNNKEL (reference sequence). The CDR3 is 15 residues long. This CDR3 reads CASSLGGAGSYEQYF. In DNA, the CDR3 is TGTGCCAGCAGCCTCGGTGGAGCGGGGTCCTACGAGCAGTACTTC.

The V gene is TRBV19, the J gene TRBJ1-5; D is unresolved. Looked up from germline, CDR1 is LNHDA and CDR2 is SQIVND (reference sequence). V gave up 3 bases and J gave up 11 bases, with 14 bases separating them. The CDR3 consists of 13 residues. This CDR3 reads CASSMREFGSQHF. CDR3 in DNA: TGTGCCAGTAGTATGAGAGAATTCGGGTCCCAGCATTTT. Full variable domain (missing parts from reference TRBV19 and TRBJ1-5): DGGITQSPKYLFRKEGQNVTLSCEQNLNHDAMYWYRQDPGQGLRLIYYSQIVNDFQKGDIAEGYSVSREKKESFPLTVTSAQKNPTAFYLCASSMREFGSQHFGDGTRLSIL.

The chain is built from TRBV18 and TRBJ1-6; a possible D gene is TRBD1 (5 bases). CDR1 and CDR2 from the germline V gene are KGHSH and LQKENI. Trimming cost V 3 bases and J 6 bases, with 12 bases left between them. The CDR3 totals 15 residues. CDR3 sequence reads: CASSPLGDGNSPLHF. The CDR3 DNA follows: TGTGCCAGCTCACCCCTCGGGGACGGTAATTCACCCCTCCACTTT.

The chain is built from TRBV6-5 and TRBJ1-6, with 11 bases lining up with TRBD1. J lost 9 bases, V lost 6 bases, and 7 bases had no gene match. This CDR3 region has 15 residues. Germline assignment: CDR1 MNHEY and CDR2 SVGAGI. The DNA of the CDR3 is TGTGCCAGCAGGGTTTTCGGGACAGGGGGTTCACCCCTCCACTTT. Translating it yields CASRVFGTGGSPLHF.

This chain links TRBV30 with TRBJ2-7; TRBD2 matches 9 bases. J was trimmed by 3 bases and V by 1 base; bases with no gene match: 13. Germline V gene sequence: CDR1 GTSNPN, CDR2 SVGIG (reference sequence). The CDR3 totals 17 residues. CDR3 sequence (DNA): TGTGCCTGGAGTGGGGGCACCGGGACTAGCAGCCTCTACGAGCAGTACTTC. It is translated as CAWSGGTGTSSLYEQYF.

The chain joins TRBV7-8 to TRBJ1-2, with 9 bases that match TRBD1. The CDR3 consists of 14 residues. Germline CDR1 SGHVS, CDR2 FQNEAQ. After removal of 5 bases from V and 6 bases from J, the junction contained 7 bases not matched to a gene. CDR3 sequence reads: CASSTYRGRDGYTF. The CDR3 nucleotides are TGTGCCAGCAGCACTTACAGGGGGCGGGATGGCTACACCTTC.

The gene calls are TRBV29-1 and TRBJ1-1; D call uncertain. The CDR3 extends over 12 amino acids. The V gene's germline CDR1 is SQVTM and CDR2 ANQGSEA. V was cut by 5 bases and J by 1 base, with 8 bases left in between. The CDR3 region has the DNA TGCAGCGTTACCATGGCGAACACTGAAGCTTTCTTT. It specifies CSVTMANTEAFF.

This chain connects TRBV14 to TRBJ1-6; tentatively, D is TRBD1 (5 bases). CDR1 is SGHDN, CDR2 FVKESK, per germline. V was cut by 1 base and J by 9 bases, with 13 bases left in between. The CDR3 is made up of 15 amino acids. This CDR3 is CASSQGWAGFSPLHF. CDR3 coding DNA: TGTGCCAGCAGCCAAGGGTGGGCAGGGTTTTCACCCCTCCACTTT.

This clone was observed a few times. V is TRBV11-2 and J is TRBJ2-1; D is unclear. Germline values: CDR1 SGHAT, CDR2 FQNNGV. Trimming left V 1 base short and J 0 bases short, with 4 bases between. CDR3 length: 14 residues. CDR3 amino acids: CASSLASSYNEQFF. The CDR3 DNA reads TGTGCCAGCAGCTTAGCTAGCTCCTACAATGAGCAGTTCTTC.

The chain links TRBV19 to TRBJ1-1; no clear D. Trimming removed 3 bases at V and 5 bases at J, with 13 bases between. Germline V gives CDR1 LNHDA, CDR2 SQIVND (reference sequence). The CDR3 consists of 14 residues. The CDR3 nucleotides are TGTGCCAGTAGTATGGAGAGAGAAACGACTGAAGCTTTCTTT. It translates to CASSMERETTEAFF.

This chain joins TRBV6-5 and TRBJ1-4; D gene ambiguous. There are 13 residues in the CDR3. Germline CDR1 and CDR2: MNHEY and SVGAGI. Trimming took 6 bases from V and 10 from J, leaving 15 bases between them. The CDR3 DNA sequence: TGTGCCAGCAGGGATCAAGGAACGGGAAAACTGTTTTTT. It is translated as CASRDQGTGKLFF.

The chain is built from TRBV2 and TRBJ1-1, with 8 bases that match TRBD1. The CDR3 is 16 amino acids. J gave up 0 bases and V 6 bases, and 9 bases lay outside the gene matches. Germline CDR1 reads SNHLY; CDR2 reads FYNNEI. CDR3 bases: TGTGCCAGCAGGGGGGACAGGAGTACTTTGAACACTGAAGCTTTCTTT. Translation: CASRGDRSTLNTEAFF.

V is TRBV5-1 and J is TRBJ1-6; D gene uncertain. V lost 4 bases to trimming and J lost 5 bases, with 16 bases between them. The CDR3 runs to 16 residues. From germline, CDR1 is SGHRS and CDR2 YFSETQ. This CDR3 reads CASSPSDGSNNSPLHF. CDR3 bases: TGCGCCAGCAGCCCCTCGGACGGGAGCAATAATTCACCCCTCCACTTT.

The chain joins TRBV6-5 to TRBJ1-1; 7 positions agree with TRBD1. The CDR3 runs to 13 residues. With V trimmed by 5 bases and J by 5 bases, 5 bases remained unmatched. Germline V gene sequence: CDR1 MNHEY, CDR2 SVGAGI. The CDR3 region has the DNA TGTGCCAGCAGTAGGGGGACAGATACTGAAGCTTTCTTT. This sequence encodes CASSRGTDTEAFF.

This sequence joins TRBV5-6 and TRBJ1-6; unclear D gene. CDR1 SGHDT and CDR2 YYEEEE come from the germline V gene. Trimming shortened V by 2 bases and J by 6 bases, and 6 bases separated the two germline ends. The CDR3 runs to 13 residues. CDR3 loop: CASSLMGNSPLHF. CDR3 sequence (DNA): TGTGCCAGCAGCTTAATGGGTAATTCACCCCTCCACTTT.

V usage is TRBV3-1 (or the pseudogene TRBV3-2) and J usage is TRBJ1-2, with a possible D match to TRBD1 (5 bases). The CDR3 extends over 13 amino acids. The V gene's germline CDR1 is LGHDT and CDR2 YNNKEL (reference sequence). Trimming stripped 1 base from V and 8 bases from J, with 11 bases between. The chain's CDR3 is CASSQATKGGYTF. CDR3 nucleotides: TGTGCCAGCAGCCAAGCAACGAAGGGGGGCTACACCTTC.